The present entry profiles one T cell receptor (beta chain) with its context. This entry comes from a study of control samples from healthy donors and cancer patients. CDR1 and CDR2 from the germline V gene are LNHDA and SQIVND (reference sequence). CDR3 length: 14 amino acids. Trimming stripped 7 bases from V and 7 bases from J, with 19 bases between. Assay: immunoSEQ multiplex PCR; the TCRdb copy retains only in-frame clones and omits some. The sample lists roughly 120,000 clones; 93% were seen once. This clonotype was obtained from a man under 40 in good health. The chain carries TRBV19 and TRBJ1-1; tentatively, D is TRBD1 (6 bases). The material sequenced was blood. CDR3 bases: TGTGCCAGTACCCTCAGGGGTACCTTCGGTGAAGCTTTCTTT. Amino acid sequence: CASTLRGTFGEAFF. The full variable domain, its missing parts supplied by reference TRBV19 and TRBJ1-1, is DGGITQSPKYLFRKEGQNVTLSCEQNLNHDAMYWYRQDPGQGLRLIYYSQIVNDFQKGDIAEGYSVSREKKESFPLTVTSAQKNPTAFYLCASTLRGTFGEAFFGQGTRLTVV.